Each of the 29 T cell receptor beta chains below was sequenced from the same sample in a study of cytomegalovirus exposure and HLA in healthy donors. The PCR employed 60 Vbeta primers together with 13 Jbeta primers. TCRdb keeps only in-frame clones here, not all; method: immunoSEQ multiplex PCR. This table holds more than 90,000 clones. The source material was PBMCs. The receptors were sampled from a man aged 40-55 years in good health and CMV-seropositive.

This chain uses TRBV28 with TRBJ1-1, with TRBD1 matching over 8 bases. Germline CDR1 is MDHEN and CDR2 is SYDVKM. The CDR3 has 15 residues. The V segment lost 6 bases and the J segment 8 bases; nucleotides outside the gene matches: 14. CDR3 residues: CASRRRDRLATEAFF. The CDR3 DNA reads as TGTGCCAGCAGGAGAAGGGACAGGCTCGCTACCGAAGCTTTCTTT.

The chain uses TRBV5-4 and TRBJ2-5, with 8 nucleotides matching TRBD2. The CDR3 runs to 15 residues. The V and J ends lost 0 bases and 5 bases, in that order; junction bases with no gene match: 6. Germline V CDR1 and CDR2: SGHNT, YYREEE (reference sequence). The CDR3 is CASSLAGLEAETQYF. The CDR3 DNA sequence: TGTGCCAGCAGCTTGGCGGGACTAGAGGCGGAGACCCAGTACTTC. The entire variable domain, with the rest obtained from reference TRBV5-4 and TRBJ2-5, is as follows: ETGVTQSPTHLIKTRGQQVTLRCSSQSGHNTVSWYQQALGQGPQFIFQYYREEENGRGNFPPRFSGLQFPNYSSELNVNALELDDSALYLCASSLAGLEAETQYFGPGTRLLVL.

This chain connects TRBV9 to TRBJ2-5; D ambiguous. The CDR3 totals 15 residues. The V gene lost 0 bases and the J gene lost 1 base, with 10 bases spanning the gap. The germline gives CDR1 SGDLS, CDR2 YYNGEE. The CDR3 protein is CASSVVGAVQETQYF. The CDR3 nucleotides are TGTGCCAGCAGCGTAGTAGGCGCGGTCCAAGAGACCCAGTACTTC.

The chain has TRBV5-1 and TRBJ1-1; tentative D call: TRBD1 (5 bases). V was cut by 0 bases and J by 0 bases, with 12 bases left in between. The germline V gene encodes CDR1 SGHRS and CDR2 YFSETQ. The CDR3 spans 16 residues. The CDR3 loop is CASSLGTGTVNTEAFF. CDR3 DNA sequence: TGCGCCAGCAGCTTGGGAACTGGGACTGTGAACACTGAAGCTTTCTTT.

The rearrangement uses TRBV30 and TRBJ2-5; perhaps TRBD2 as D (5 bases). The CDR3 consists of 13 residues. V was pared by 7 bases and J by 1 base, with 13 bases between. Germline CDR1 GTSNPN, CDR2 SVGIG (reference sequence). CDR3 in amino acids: CAYDVRGQETQYF. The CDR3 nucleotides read TGTGCCTACGACGTTCGGGGCCAAGAGACCCAGTACTTC.

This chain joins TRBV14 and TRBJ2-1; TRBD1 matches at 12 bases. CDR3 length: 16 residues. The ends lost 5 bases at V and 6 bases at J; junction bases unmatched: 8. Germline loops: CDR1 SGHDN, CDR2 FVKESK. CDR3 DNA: TGTGCCAGCAGCAAAATGGGACAGGGGGCCTCCAATGAGCAGTTCTTC. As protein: CASSKMGQGASNEQFF. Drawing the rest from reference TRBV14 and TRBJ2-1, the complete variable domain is EAGVTQFPSHSVIEKGQTVTLRCDPISGHDNLYWYRRVMGKEIKFLLHFVKESKQDESGMPNNRFLAERTGGTYSTLKVQPAELEDSGVYFCASSKMGQGASNEQFFGPGTRLTVL.

The DNA of the CDR3 is TGTGCCAGCAGTGAACGGTTGAGCGGGAGGGCCGGGGATACGCAGTATTTT. Translating gives CASSERLSGRAGDTQYF. The chain joins TRBV6-1 to TRBJ2-3, with 10 nucleotides matching TRBD2. There are 17 residues in the CDR3. The V segment lost 2 bases and the J segment 6 bases; nucleotides outside the gene matches: 11. Germline V lookup: CDR1 MNHNS, CDR2 SASEGT.

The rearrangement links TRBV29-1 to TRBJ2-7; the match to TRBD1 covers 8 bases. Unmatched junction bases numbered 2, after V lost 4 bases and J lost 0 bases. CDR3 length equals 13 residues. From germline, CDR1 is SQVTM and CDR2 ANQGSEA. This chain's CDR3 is CSVVGTGSYEQYF. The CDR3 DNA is TGCAGCGTTGTCGGGACAGGCTCCTACGAGCAGTACTTC.

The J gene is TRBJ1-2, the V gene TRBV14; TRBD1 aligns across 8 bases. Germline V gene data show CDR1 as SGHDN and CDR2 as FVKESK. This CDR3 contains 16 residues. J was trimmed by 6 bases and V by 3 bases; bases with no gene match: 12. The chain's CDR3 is CASSQWAGGPVNGYTF. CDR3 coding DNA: TGTGCCAGCAGCCAGTGGGCAGGGGGCCCAGTTAATGGCTACACCTTC.

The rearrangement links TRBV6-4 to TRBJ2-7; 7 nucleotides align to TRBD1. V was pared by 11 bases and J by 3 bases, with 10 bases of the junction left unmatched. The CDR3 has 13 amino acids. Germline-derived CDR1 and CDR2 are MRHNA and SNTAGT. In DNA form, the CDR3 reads TGTGCCCCCGGGACAGACGGGTTCTACGAGCAGTACTTC. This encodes CAPGTDGFYEQYF.

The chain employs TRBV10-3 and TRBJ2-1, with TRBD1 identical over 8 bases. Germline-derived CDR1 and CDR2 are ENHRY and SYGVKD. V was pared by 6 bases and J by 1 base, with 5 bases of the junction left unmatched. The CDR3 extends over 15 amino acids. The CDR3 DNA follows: TGTGCCATCAGGCCGACAGGGGCTTCCTACAATGAGCAGTTCTTC. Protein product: CAIRPTGASYNEQFF.

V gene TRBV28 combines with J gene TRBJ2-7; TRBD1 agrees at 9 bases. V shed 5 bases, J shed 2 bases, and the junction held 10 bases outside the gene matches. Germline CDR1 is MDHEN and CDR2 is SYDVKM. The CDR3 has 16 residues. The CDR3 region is CASSPPPGQGPYEQYF. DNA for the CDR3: TGTGCCAGCAGTCCTCCTCCGGGACAGGGCCCCTACGAGCAGTACTTC.

CDR3 sequence: CASSPGQMRYTF. In nucleotides, the CDR3 is TGCGCCAGCAGCCCGGGACAGATGCGCTACACCTTC. J is TRBJ1-2 and V is TRBV5-1; 7 nucleotides align to TRBD1. The CDR3 contains 12 residues. Germline CDR1 is SGHRS and CDR2 is YFSETQ. Trimming removed 4 bases from V and 9 bases from J; junction bases left unmatched: 6.

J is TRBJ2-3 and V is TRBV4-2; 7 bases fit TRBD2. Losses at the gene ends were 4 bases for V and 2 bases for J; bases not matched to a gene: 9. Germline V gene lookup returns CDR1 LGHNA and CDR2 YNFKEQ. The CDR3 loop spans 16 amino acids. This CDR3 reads CASSREVGGSTDTQYF. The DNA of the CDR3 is TGTGCCAGCAGCCGAGAGGTGGGGGGGTCCACAGATACGCAGTATTTT.

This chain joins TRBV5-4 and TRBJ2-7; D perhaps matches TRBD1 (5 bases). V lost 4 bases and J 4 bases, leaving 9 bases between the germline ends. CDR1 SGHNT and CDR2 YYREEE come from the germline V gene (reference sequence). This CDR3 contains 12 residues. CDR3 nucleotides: TGTGCCAGCAGCCGCGCAGGGTACGAGCAGTACTTC. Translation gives CASSRAGYEQYF.

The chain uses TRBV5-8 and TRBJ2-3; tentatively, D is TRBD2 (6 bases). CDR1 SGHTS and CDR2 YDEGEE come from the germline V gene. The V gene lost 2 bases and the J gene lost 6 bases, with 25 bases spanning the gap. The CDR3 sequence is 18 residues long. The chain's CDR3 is CASSFLGGAKRRGDTQYF. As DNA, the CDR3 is TGTGCCAGCAGCTTTCTCGGAGGGGCAAAACGTCGGGGGGATACGCAGTATTTT.

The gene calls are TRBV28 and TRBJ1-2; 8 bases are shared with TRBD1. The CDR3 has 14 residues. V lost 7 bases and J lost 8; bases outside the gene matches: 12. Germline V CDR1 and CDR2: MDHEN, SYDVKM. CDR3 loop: CASNGGGQVGGYTF. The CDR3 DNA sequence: TGTGCCAGCAATGGAGGGGGACAGGTCGGCGGCTACACCTTC.

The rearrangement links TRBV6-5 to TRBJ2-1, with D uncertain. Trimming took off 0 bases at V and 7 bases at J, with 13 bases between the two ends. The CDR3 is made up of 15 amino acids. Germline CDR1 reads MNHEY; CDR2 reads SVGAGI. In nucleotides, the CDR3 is TGTGCCAGCAGTTACTCTGTGGGCACACGGAATGAGCAGTTCTTC. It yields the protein CASSYSVGTRNEQFF.

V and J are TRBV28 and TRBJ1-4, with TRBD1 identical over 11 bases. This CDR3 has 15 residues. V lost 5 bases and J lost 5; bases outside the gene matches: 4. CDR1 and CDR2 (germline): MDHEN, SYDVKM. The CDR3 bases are TGTGCCAGCAGTGGGACAGGGGGTACGAATGAAAAACTGTTTTTT. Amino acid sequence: CASSGTGGTNEKLFF.

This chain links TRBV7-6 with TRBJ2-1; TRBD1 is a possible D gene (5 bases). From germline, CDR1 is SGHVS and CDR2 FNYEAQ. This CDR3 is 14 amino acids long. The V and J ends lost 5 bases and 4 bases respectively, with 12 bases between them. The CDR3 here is CASSTHTGYNEQFF. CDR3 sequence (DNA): TGTGCCAGCAGCACCCATACAGGTTACAATGAGCAGTTCTTC.

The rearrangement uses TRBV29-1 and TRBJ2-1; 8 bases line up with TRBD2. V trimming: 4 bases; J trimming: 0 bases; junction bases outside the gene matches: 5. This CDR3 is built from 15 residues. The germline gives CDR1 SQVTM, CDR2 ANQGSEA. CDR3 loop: CSVGSAGGSYNEQFF. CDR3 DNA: TGCAGCGTTGGTTCTGCGGGGGGCTCCTACAATGAGCAGTTCTTC.

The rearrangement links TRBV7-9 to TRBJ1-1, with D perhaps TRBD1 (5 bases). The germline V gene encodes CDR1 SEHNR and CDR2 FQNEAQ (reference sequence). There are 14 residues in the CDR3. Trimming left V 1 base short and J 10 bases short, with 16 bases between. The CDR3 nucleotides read TGTGCCAGCAGCTTAGATCAGGGTCTAAGGTCAGCTTTCTTT. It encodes CASSLDQGLRSAFF.

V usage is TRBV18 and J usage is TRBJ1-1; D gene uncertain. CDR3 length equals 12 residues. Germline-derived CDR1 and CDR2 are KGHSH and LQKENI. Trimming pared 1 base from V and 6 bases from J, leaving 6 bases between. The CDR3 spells CASSPQGAEAFF. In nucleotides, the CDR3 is TGTGCCAGCTCACCACAGGGAGCTGAAGCTTTCTTT.

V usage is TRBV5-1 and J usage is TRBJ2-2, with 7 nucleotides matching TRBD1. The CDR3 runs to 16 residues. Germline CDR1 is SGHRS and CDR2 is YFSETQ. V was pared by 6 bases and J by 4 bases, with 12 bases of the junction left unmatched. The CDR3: CASNSEGQVVTGELFF. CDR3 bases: TGCGCCAGCAACTCGGAAGGACAGGTCGTCACCGGGGAGCTGTTTTTT.

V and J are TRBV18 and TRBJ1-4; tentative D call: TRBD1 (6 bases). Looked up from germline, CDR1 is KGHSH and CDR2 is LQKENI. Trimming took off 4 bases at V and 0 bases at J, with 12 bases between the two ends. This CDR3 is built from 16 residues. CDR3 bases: TGTGCCAGCTCACTACGGGACACGACAACTAATGAAAAACTGTTTTTT. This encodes CASSLRDTTTNEKLFF.

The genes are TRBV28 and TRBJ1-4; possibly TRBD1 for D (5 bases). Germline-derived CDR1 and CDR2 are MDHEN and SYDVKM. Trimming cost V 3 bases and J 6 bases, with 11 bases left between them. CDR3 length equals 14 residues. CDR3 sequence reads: CASSFRVRDEKLFF. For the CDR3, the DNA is TGTGCCAGCAGTTTCAGGGTCAGGGATGAAAAACTGTTTTTT.

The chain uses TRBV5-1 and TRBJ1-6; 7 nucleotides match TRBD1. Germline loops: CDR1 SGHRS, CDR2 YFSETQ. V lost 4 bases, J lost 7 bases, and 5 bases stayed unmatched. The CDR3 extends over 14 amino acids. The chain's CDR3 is CASSVGTANSPLHF. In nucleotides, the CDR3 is TGCGCCAGCAGCGTTGGGACAGCCAATTCACCCCTCCACTTT.

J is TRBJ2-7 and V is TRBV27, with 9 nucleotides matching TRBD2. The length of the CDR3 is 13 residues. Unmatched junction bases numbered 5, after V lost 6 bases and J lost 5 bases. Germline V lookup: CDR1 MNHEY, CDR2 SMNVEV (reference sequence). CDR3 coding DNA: TGTGCCAGCAGCTGGACTAGCGCTCACGAGCAGTACTTC. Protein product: CASSWTSAHEQYF.

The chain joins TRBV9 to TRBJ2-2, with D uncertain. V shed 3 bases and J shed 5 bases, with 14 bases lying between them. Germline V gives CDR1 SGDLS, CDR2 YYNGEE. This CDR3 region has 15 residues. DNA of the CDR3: TGTGCCAGCAGCGCTGCGAGTTCGTGGACCGGGGAGCTGTTTTTT. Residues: CASSAASSWTGELFF.